The source of this T cell receptor beta chain is a study of memory B cells and T cells in multiple sclerosis (dated by TCRdb to 2017 to 2018). About the full investigation: In multiple sclerosis patients, the study set the TCR beta repertoires of autoproliferating peripheral T cells against those of T cells infiltrating brain lesions. A couple of multiple sclerosis patients, for whom either brain lesions at autopsy or brain-infiltrating cells from biopsy were available, were included in TCR sequencing.

V is pared back by 2 bases and J by 4 bases, with 4 bases lying between the germline termini. The CDR3 runs 12 residues from the cysteine to the phenylalanine. Of the read, only the CDR3 DNA is kept; its 36 bases are in frame from base 1. CDR1 SGHRS and CDR2 YFSETQ are derived from the germline V gene. After CFSE-labeled PBMCs were cultured without any stimulus, the autoproliferating (CFSEdim) and non-proliferating (CFSEhi) T cell fractions were each sequenced on their own. Altogether, 50 million to 55 million CFSE-labeled PBMCs were kept in culture for about 7 days with no stimulus, after which the replicate wells were combined. PBMCs were labeled with about 0.5 uM CFSE and cultured without exogenous stimuli in serum-free AIM-V medium. PBMCs were isolated by Ficoll density gradient centrifugation and were cryopreserved before use. Live 7-AAD-negative cells were sorted on a FACSAria III, washed with PBS, and frozen at -80 degrees C as dry pellets.

Findings and caveats that apply to the study as a whole: Clone-set sizes varied between compartments, which affected the numbers of shared clonotypes and made normalization necessary.

About this clone itself: Its target antigen remains unknown. No qualities accompany the bases; no much larger clone lies one base away.

TCRbeta CDR3 regions were amplified from extracted genomic DNA using the immunoSEQ Platform. Multiplex PCR, high-throughput sequencing and a vendor bioinformatics pipeline were combined in the immunoSEQ assay. In the authors' own workflow: Non-productive sequences and CDR3s under 4 amino acids long were removed, and the clonotype frequencies in each sample were recalculated. Shared clonotypes were identified in immunoSEQ Analyzer 2.0 as identical CDR3 amino acid, V gene and J gene sequences. Repertoire overlap was normalized by dividing shared clonotype counts by the product of both clone-set sizes, scaled by 1000 into arbitrary units. TCRdb obtained this table from immuneACCESS and retained in-frame rearrangements with V and J assigned. These tables miss some clones; where compared with another copy, unresolved V genes account for less than half of the shortfall, and the remainder is unexplained. Clonal size and the V and J genes are those of that table, whereas D and trimming came from the DNA. The sample table records roughly 30,000 clones; roughly 83% of these occur just once. The top ten constitute roughly 2.7% of the sample.

Source material: PBMCs from blood kept in culture. The receptor was derived from a human donor with multiple sclerosis. Here the chain combines TRBV5-1 and TRBJ2-1; no D gene call is confident. The sequenced DNA: TGCGCCAGCAGCTTACATTACAATGAGCAGTTCTTC. It encodes CASSLHYNEQFF. With all but the CDR3 taken from the reference TRBV5-1 and TRBJ2-1 genes, the full variable domain is: KAGVTQTPRYLIKTRGQQVTLSCSPISGHRSVSWYQQTPGQGLQFLFEYFSETQRNKGNFPGRFSGRQFSNSRSEMNVSTLELGDSALYLCASSLHYNEQFFGPGTRLTVL.